The sequence of this T cell receptor beta chain was determined in a study of blood T cell repertoires in COVID-19. Study details: Samples of COVID-19 (acute and convalescent) were obtained from the United States, Italy and Spain.

In its sample, this clone was seen a few times. The germline gives CDR1 SGHDN, CDR2 FVKESK. This CDR3 spans 15 amino acids. After removal of 5 bases from V and 4 bases from J, the junction contained 4 bases not matched to a gene. In the study's own analysis: Reference gene primer amplification yielded estimated nucleated cell counts. Assay: immunoSEQ multiplex PCR; the TCRdb copy retains only in-frame clones and omits some. For V, J and clone size, that table is used; D and trimming come from the DNA. The data show about 89,000 clones, around 88% seen once. The chain couples TRBV14 to TRBJ2-5; 13 bases line up with TRBD2. This TCR derives from a man in his 60s with acute or convalescent COVID-19. Sequencing used peripheral blood. In DNA, the CDR3 is TGTGCCAGCAGCTTAAGGACTAGCGGGAGAGAGACCCAGTACTTC. The encoded protein is CASSLRTSGRETQYF.